This TCR beta chain was profiled in a study of blood T cells in healthy people across ages. Whole-study findings and limits: Shifts in expanded clonotypes may have been confounded by donor CMV status, which was unknown.

About this clonotype itself: Its antigen is as yet unknown.

Together with a sample-barcoded 5' primer, a J-beta primer mix was included in a second PCR lasting about 6 to 12 cycles. TCRdb passed the 5' RACE reads through MiXCR, listing each CDR3 protein once. The table includes 1.5 million to 2 million distinct CDR3 sequences, 49% detected once. CDR3 size: 18 residues. V gave up 3 bases and J gave up 3 bases; unmatched junction bases: 12. CDR1 SEHNR and CDR2 FQNEAQ come from the germline V gene (reference sequence). J is TRBJ2-3 and V is TRBV7-9, with 10 nucleotides matching TRBD2. This TCR was sampled from a middle-aged woman in good health. The source material was blood. The CDR3 DNA reads as TGTGCCAGCAGCTTGGAGGGACTAGCGAGTTTAAGGACAGATACGCAGTATTTT. It yields the protein CASSLEGLASLRTDTQYF.